This T cell receptor beta chain was captured in a study of T cell responses to AZD1222 COVID-19 vaccine. This table comes from immunoSEQ multiplex PCR, and its TCRdb copy is limited to in-frame clones, with some not included. The sample lists 170,000 or so clones; 87% were seen once. This material consisted of peripheral blood, taken on day 0 of AZD1222 vaccination. This clonotype was obtained from an adult in good health.

This chain's CDR3 is CASSLLGDGNQPQHF. The CDR3 DNA reads TGTGCCAGCAGCTTGTTGGGGGACGGCAATCAGCCCCAGCATTTT. The chain employs TRBV5-6 and TRBJ1-5; TRBD1 is a possible D gene (5 bases). CDR3 size: 15 residues. Germline CDR1 is SGHDT and CDR2 is YYEEEE. Trimming pared 1 base from V and 2 bases from J, leaving 10 bases between.